This T cell receptor beta chain was retrieved from a study of molecular identifiers for immune sequencing clone quantification. The study, taken as a whole, reports: Among effectors, clones above 20 RNA copies held over 98% of molecules; among naive cells, under 1%.

TCRdb ran MiXCR on the PCR reads and lists one entry per CDR3 protein. The data show 250,000 to 350,000 distinct CDR3 sequences, around 21% seen once. This CDR3 has 15 amino acids. V was shortened by 6 bases and J by 9 bases, with 20 bases between the two germline ends. A remark on this clonotype: The antigen is unknown.

In the sort, naive CD8 T cells were defined as CD8+CD4-CCR7+CD45RA+. The sequenced sample consisted of naive CD8+ T cells from blood, with Jurkat cell RNA spiked in. Sample subset: FACS-sorted CD8+CD4-CCR7+CD45RA+ naive T cells. This sequence originates from a human donor in good health. Some libraries in this study had Jurkat cell RNA spiked in. The chain joins TRBV12-3 or TRBV12-4 to TRBJ2-2; tentative D call: TRBD2 (6 bases). The CDR3 protein is CASSQAEGRDRELFF. CDR3 nucleotide sequence: TGTGCCAGCAGCCAAGCCGAGGGGCGGGATCGGGAGCTGTTTTTT.